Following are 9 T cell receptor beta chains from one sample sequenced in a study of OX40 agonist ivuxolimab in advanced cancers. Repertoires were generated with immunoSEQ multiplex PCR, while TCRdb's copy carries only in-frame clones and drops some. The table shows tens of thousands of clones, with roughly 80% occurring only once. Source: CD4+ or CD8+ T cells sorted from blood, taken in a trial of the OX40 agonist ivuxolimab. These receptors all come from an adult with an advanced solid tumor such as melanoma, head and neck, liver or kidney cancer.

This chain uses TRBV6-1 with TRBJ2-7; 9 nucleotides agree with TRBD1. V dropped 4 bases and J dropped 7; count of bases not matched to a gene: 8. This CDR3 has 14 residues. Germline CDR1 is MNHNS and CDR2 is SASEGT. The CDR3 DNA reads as TGTGCCAGCAGTGGGGCCCCCGGGACAGGGGAGCAGTACTTC. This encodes CASSGAPGTGEQYF.

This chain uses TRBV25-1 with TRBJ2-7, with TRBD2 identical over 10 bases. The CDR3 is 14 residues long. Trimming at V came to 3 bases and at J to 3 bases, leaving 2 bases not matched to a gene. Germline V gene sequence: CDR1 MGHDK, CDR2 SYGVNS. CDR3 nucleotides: TGTGCCAGCAGTGACCTAGCGGGAGTCTACGAGCAGTACTTC. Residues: CASSDLAGVYEQYF.

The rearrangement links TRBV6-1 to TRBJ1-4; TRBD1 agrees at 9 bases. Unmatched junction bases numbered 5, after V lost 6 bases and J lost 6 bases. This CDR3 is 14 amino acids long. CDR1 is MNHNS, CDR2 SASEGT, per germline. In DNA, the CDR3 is TGTGCCAGCAGACGGACAGGGGATGATGAAAAACTGTTTTTT. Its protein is CASRRTGDDEKLFF.

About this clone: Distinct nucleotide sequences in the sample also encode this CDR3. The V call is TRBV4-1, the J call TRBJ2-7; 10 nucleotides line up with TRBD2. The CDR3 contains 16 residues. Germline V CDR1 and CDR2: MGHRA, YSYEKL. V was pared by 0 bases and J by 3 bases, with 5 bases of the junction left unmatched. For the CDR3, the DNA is TGCGCCAGCAGCCAAGATCTACTAGCGGGACGCTACGAGCAGTACTTC. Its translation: CASSQDLLAGRYEQYF.

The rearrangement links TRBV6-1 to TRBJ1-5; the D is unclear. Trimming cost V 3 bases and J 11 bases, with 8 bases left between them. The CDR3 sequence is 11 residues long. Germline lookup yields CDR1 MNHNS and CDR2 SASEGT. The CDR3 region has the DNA TGTGCCAGCAGTGAGACTCGGGCCCAGCATTTT. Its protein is CASSETRAQHF.

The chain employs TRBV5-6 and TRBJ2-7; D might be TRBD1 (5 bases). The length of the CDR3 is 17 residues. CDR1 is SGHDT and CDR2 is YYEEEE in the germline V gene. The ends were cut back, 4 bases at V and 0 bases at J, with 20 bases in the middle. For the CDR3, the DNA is TGTGCCAGCAGCCCTAGGGGTGGTTGGTCAGACTCCTACGAGCAGTACTTC. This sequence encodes CASSPRGGWSDSYEQYF.

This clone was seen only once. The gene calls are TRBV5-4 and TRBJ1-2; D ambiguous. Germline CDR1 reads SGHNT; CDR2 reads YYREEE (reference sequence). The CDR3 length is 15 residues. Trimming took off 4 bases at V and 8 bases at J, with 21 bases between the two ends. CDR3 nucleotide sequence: TGTGCCAGCAGCCCCCCCGGGCAGCCCTCTCGAGGCTACACCTTC. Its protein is CASSPPGQPSRGYTF.

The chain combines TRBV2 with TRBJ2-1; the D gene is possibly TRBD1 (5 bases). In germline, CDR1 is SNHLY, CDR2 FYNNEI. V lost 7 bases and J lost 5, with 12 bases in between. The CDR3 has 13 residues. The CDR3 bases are TGTGCCAGCAAAAGGCAAGGGGACAATGAGCAGTTCTTC. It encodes CASKRQGDNEQFF. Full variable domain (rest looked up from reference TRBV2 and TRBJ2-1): EPEVTQTPSHQVTQMGQEVILRCVPISNHLYFYWYRQILGQKVEFLVSFYNNEISEKSEIFDDQFSVERPDGSNFTLKIRSTKLEDSAMYFCASKRQGDNEQFFGPGTRLTVL.

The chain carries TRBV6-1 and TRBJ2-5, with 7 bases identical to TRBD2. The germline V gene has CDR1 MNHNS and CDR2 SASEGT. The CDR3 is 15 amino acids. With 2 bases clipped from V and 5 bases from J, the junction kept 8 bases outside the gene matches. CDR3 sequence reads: CASSEKVWGGETQYF. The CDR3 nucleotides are TGTGCCAGCAGTGAAAAAGTTTGGGGAGGGGAGACCCAGTACTTC.